Included here is one TCR beta chain sequence, with context. The target antigen is unknown. Produced via immunoSEQ multiplex PCR; TCRdb's table is partial and in-frame only. The sample consists of tens of thousands of clones, roughly 82% of them appearing once. Trimming removed 5 bases from V and 8 bases from J; junction bases left unmatched: 8. CDR1 is LGHNA, CDR2 YNFKEQ, per germline. This CDR3 contains 15 residues. These data are taken from a study of OX40 agonist ivuxolimab in advanced cancers. Study-wide context: Dose-escalation patients suffered from hepatocellular carcinoma, melanoma, renal cell or head and neck cancer. Partial responses, seen in three patients, involved one hepatocellular carcinoma and two cutaneous melanomas. Study results and caveats: At 0.1 to 3.0 mg/kg, CD4+ and CD8+ blood T cells expanded clonally by week 6.

The J gene is TRBJ2-1, the V gene TRBV4-2; 11 bases are shared with TRBD2. The TCR originated in an adult with an advanced solid tumor such as melanoma, head and neck, liver or kidney cancer. This sample comprised CD4+ or CD8+ T cells sorted from blood, obtained in a trial of the OX40 agonist ivuxolimab. The CDR3 spells CASSLLAGDADEQFF. Written as DNA, the CDR3 is TGTGCCAGCAGCTTACTAGCGGGAGACGCCGATGAGCAGTTCTTC.